This record looks at one T cell receptor beta chain sequence and its context. Its antigen remains unidentified. The source of the sample is a study of cytomegalovirus exposure and HLA in healthy donors. With V trimmed by 2 bases and J by 3 bases, 11 bases remained unmatched. Germline CDR1 is MNHEY and CDR2 is SMNVEV (reference sequence). CDR3 length equals 17 residues. General study points: Whilst most TCR sequences proved rare, a subset of public TCRs occurred across many donors. Within the 95 to 150 validation repertoires, first-cohort TCR clusters tended to co-occur, according to a later analysis.

The data were produced by immunoSEQ multiplex PCR, yet TCRdb's version contains in-frame clones alone and is incomplete. The repertoire has about 180,000 clones, approximately 86% of them found once; the top ten carry 2% to 3%. Source material: PBMCs. The chain combines TRBV27 with TRBJ2-7; the match to TRBD2 covers 9 bases. The clonotype was recovered from a man in his late teens or twenties in good health and CMV-seropositive. The CDR3 nucleotides are TGTGCCAGCAGTTTAAGCTTCCTAGCGGGGAAGATCTACGAGCAGTACTTC. It translates to CASSLSFLAGKIYEQYF.